The table lists the clone carrying this T cell receptor (beta chain) with many counts. What it binds is not known. These data belong to a study of T cell repertoires in cytomegalovirus infection. Across the whole study: The authors used CMV epitopes that were HLA-C-restricted (recently identified) and HLA-B-restricted (well studied). The public TCR beta signatures pointed to both CMV infection and matching HLA type.

Study-level findings and limits: Based on cumulative public TCR beta family frequency, carriers of CMV plus the relevant HLA were identified. HLA-C-restricted, CMV-specific TCR beta clonotypes were dominant ex vivo.

One entry per CDR3 protein, called by TCRdb with MiXCR from the reads. The table shows roughly 990,000 distinct CDR3 sequences, with around 32% occurring only once. Material: cultured CD8+ T cells from PBMCs, obtained from culture after CMV antigen stimulation. This TCR was recovered from a human donor in good health (CMV status not recorded). Some clones in this sample may be carry-over from other donors' samples.

The CDR3: CASSLGDTAYEQYV. The CDR3 DNA sequence: TGTGCCAGCAGCTTAGGGGACACCGCCTACGAGCAGTACGTC. The rearrangement joins TRBV7-2 to TRBJ2-7; TRBD1 might be the D (6 bases). There are 14 residues in the CDR3. V was shortened by 1 base and J by 2 bases, with 9 bases between the two germline ends. Looked up from germline, CDR1 is SGHTA and CDR2 is FQGNSA.